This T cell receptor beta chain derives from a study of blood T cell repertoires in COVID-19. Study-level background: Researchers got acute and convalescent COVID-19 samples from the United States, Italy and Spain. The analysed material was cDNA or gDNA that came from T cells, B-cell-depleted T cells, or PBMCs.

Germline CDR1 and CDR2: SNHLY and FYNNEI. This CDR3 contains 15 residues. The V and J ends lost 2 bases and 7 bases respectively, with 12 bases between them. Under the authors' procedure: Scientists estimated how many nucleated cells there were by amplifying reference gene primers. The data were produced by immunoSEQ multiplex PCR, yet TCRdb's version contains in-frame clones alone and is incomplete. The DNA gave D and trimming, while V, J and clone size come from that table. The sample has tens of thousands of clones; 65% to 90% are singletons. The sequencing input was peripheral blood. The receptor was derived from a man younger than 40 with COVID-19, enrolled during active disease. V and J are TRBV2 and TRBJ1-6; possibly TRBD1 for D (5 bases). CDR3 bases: TGTGCCAGCAGTGAACAGGGATTGGGAAATTCACCCCTCCACTTT. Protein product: CASSEQGLGNSPLHF. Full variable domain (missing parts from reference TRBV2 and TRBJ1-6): EPEVTQTPSHQVTQMGQEVILRCVPISNHLYFYWYRQILGQKVEFLVSFYNNEISEKSEIFDDQFSVERPDGSNFTLKIRSTKLEDSAMYFCASSEQGLGNSPLHFGNGTRLTVT.